This TCR beta chain came from a study of T-cell memory formation after mild COVID-19. 5'RACE, which relied on constant-segment primers, yielded TCR alpha and TCR beta cDNA libraries carrying sample barcodes and UMIs. TCRdb fed the 5' RACE reads into MiXCR, producing one record per CDR3 protein. The repertoire consists of about 560,000 distinct CDR3 sequences, with 15% to 20% occurring once and the leading ten covering around 7.8%. The study, taken as a whole, reports: Some SARS-CoV-2-responding clones were already detected in memory before infection. Clones that shrank (day 15 to 85) were balanced CD4/CD8, whereas later expanders leaned CD4+.

This clonotype was counted a few times. The antigen remains undetermined. The germline CDR1 and CDR2 sequences are SGDLS and YYNGEE. Trimming took 3 bases from V and 2 from J; bases not matched to a gene: 10. CDR3 length equals 19 residues. The TCR sequence derives from an adult woman who had mild COVID-19 (a few samples of this study predate the infection). Cell type and time point are not known. The rearrangement joins TRBV9 to TRBJ2-3; TRBD2 aligns across 15 bases. The sequenced sample consisted of PBMCs or a T cell subset sorted from them (not recorded which). CDR3 residues: CASSAALGLAGGPTDTQYF. The CDR3 coding sequence is TGTGCCAGCAGCGCCGCTCTGGGACTAGCGGGAGGCCCCACAGATACGCAGTATTTT.